One and the same sample provided the 18 T cell receptor beta chains below, sequenced in a study of OX40 agonist ivuxolimab in advanced cancers. Measured with immunoSEQ multiplex PCR; TCRdb has only the in-frame clones, and not every one. Here the sample spans around 60,000 clones, 88% being singletons. Sequencing was performed on CD4+ or CD8+ T cells sorted from blood, taken in a trial of the OX40 agonist ivuxolimab. The receptor set was obtained from an adult with an advanced solid tumor such as melanoma, head and neck, liver or kidney cancer.

V usage is TRBV5-1 and J usage is TRBJ2-7, with 14 positions matching TRBD2. Germline assignment: CDR1 SGHRS and CDR2 YFSETQ. J gave up 5 bases and V 3 bases, and 4 bases lay outside the gene matches. This CDR3 contains 15 residues. The CDR3 DNA sequence: TGCGCCAGCAGCTCCGGGACTAGCGGGAGTGACGAGCAGTACTTC. This gives the protein CASSSGTSGSDEQYF.

This rearrangement joins TRBV7-3 to TRBJ2-1; 10 bases map to TRBD2. Germline CDR1 reads SGHTA; CDR2 reads FQGTGA. The J segment lost 4 bases and the V segment lost 0 bases, leaving 0 bases of the junction unmatched. CDR3 length equals 15 residues. The chain's CDR3 is CASSLTSGRYNEQFF. CDR3 nucleotide sequence: TGTGCCAGCAGCTTAACTAGCGGGAGGTACAATGAGCAGTTCTTC.

The genes are TRBV6-4 and TRBJ1-4; the D gene is possibly TRBD1 (5 bases). CDR1 is MRHNA, CDR2 SNTAGT, per germline. Deletions cut 6 bases from V and 4 bases from J, with 15 bases between. This CDR3 region has 15 residues. This CDR3 is CASRGGLRNNEKLFF. For the CDR3, the DNA is TGTGCCAGCAGGGGGGGACTAAGGAATAATGAAAAACTGTTTTTT.

The rearrangement links TRBV29-1 to TRBJ2-7; no clear D gene. Trimming pared 6 bases from V and 0 bases from J, leaving 12 bases between. This CDR3 contains 13 residues. The germline V gene has CDR1 SQVTM and CDR2 ANQGSEA. The CDR3 DNA sequence: TGCAGCGTCGGCGGTGCCAGCTCCTACGAGCAGTACTTC. The encoded protein is CSVGGASSYEQYF.

This chain connects TRBV10-2 to TRBJ2-7; 8 bases are a match to TRBD1. The CDR3 length is 12 residues. The ends lost 4 bases at V and 4 bases at J; junction bases unmatched: 0. Germline CDR1 reads WSHSY; CDR2 reads SAAADI. CDR3 protein: CASSGTGYEQYF. CDR3 nucleotides: TGCGCCAGCAGTGGGACAGGGTACGAGCAGTACTTC.

V gene TRBV5-6 combines with J gene TRBJ1-1; D remains unclear. This CDR3 spans 15 amino acids. Trimming pared 0 bases from V and 2 bases from J, leaving 11 bases between. CDR1 and CDR2 (germline): SGHDT, YYEEEE. The DNA of the CDR3 is TGTGCCAGCAGCTTGGCCAAAGGGCGAAACACTGAAGCTTTCTTT. Protein: CASSLAKGRNTEAFF.

This clone was counted a few times. The chain links TRBV7-9 to TRBJ2-7; D might be TRBD2 (5 bases). Trimming took off 3 bases at V and 8 bases at J, with 14 bases between the two ends. CDR1 and CDR2 from the germline V gene are SEHNR and FQNEAQ (reference sequence). This CDR3 has 13 residues. The CDR3, as DNA: TGTGCCAGCAGCTTCGACTATTCTACGAAGCAGTACTTC. It codes for CASSFDYSTKQYF.

V usage is TRBV5-4 and J usage is TRBJ2-2, with TRBD2 identical over 9 bases. The germline gives CDR1 SGHNT, CDR2 YYREEE (reference sequence). J lost 1 base, V lost 2 bases, and 6 bases had no gene match. This CDR3 has 17 amino acids. CDR3 loop: CASSFSGGPLNTGELFF. The DNA for the CDR3 is TGTGCCAGCAGCTTTAGCGGGGGACCCTTGAACACCGGGGAGCTGTTTTTT.

The rearrangement uses TRBV18 and TRBJ2-7, with D maybe TRBD1 (6 bases). Trimming pared 4 bases from V and 4 bases from J, leaving 8 bases between. CDR3 size: 12 residues. In germline, CDR1 is KGHSH, CDR2 LQKENI. The DNA of the CDR3 is TGTGCCAGCTCACGGGACAATTACGAGCAGTACTTC. It encodes CASSRDNYEQYF.

V is TRBV6-5 and J is TRBJ2-7; D ambiguous. Germline CDR1 MNHEY, CDR2 SVGAGI. This CDR3 comprises 15 residues. With 0 bases removed from V and 1 base from J, the gap between germline ends came to 10 bases. The CDR3 region has the DNA TGTGCCAGCAGTTACTCGAGACGGATGTCCTACGAGCAGTACTTC. Encoded protein: CASSYSRRMSYEQYF.

This clone was detected once. V gene TRBV11-2 combines with J gene TRBJ1-1, with TRBD1 matching over 10 bases. Losses at the gene ends were 5 bases for V and 5 bases for J; bases not matched to a gene: 5. The CDR3 totals 14 residues. Germline V gives CDR1 SGHAT, CDR2 FQNNGV. CDR3 loop: CASSAGQGFTEAFF. Here the CDR3 DNA reads TGTGCCAGCAGCGCGGGACAGGGGTTTACTGAAGCTTTCTTT.

The rearrangement uses TRBV2 and TRBJ2-3; 13 bases map to TRBD2. The trim removed 9 bases at V and 5 bases at J, leaving 11 bases unmatched. The CDR3 contains 16 residues. Germline-derived CDR1 and CDR2 are SNHLY and FYNNEI. CDR3 residues: CASTYGLAGVGDTQYF. The CDR3 DNA sequence: TGTGCCAGTACCTACGGACTAGCGGGAGTTGGAGATACGCAGTATTTT. The full variable domain, its missing parts supplied by reference TRBV2 and TRBJ2-3, is EPEVTQTPSHQVTQMGQEVILRCVPISNHLYFYWYRQILGQKVEFLVSFYNNEISEKSEIFDDQFSVERPDGSNFTLKIRSTKLEDSAMYFCASTYGLAGVGDTQYFGPGTRLTVL.

This clone was seen a single time. This chain uses TRBV7-9 with TRBJ2-7; 10 bases align to TRBD1. Trimming removed 4 bases from V and 3 bases from J; junction bases left unmatched: 3. Germline V gene lookup returns CDR1 SEHNR and CDR2 FQNEAQ (reference sequence). CDR3 length: 14 amino acids. CDR3 residues: CASSWGQGNYEQYF. Written as DNA, the CDR3 is TGTGCCAGCAGCTGGGGACAGGGGAACTACGAGCAGTACTTC.

This CDR3 is CASSLYGDAGYEKLFF. CDR3 nucleotide sequence: TGCGCCAGCAGCTTGTACGGTGATGCCGGCTATGAAAAACTGTTTTTT. The V call is TRBV5-1, the J call TRBJ1-4, with no clear D. CDR1 is SGHRS and CDR2 is YFSETQ in the germline V gene. The CDR3 is 16 residues long. Trimming removed 1 base from V and 6 bases from J, with 16 bases in between.

The J gene is TRBJ2-5, the V gene TRBV5-1, with 11 nucleotides matching TRBD2. There are 16 residues in the CDR3. Trimming cost V 4 bases and J 2 bases; bases outside gene matches: 7. Germline V gene data show CDR1 as SGHRS and CDR2 as YFSETQ. CDR3 amino acids: CASSKFPSGRQETQYF. Here the CDR3 DNA reads TGCGCCAGCAGCAAATTCCCTAGCGGGAGGCAAGAGACCCAGTACTTC.

This chain uses TRBV11-3 with TRBJ2-6; the D is unclear. This CDR3 region has 17 residues. Germline V gene lookup returns CDR1 SGHNT and CDR2 YENEEA. The germline V and J ends were trimmed by 4 bases and 5 bases, with 18 bases remaining between them. The CDR3 loop is CASSSRARQSRANVLTF. The CDR3 nucleotides read TGTGCCAGCAGCTCCCGTGCTCGACAAAGTCGGGCCAACGTCCTGACTTTC.

This clone is a singleton in its sample. The sample carries other DNA sequences with the same CDR3. The genes are TRBV5-1 and TRBJ2-3; D gene unclear. The CDR3 totals 13 residues. Germline values: CDR1 SGHRS, CDR2 YFSETQ. Trimming pared 0 bases from V and 4 bases from J, leaving 6 bases between. The DNA for the CDR3 is TGCGCCAGCAGCTTGGGGCTAGCAGATACGCAGTATTTT. Amino acid sequence: CASSLGLADTQYF.

The rearrangement joins TRBV28 to TRBJ1-5; no firm D call. The CDR3 contains 16 residues. V was shortened by 7 bases and J by 1 base, with 17 bases between the two germline ends. CDR1 MDHEN and CDR2 SYDVKM come from the germline V gene. The CDR3 nucleotides read TGTGCCAGCATCTTAGGAAGCCGGGGAAGCAATCAGCCCCAGCATTTT. Translating gives CASILGSRGSNQPQHF.